These 32 T cell receptor beta chains came from one sample sequenced in a study of T cells in Graves' hyperthyroidism and ophthalmopathy (dated by TCRdb to the late 2010s). Receptor amplification or capture employed multiplex PCR. The sequencing machine was an Illumina HiSeq 2000. TCR beta CDR3 regions were amplified from RNA transcripts. The TCR CDR3 was subjected to a first round of RT-PCR using the HTBI primer set and the Qiagen OneStep RT-PCR kit. In TCRdb, the public reads were trimmed at Q25 with fastp and aligned with MiXCR, with productive beta chains retained. Records with the same CDR3 protein are collapsed into one entry carrying the most frequent genes and DNA. The sample table records about 740,000 distinct CDR3 sequences; approximately 14% of these occur just once. The ten largest clones capture roughly 10% of the sample. Sequencing input: blood. The receptors here all came from a young woman with Graves' hyperthyroidism.

This clonotype was seen ten or more times. The chain has TRBV30 and TRBJ2-2, with 14 positions matching TRBD2. Germline lookup yields CDR1 GTSNPN and CDR2 SVGIG (reference sequence). J was trimmed by 5 bases and V by 8 bases; bases with no gene match: 13. The CDR3 has 17 amino acids. CDR3 nucleotides: TGTGCCGGGCAAACCGGGACTAGCGGGAGATGGACCGGGGAGCTGTTTTTT. It yields the protein CAGQTGTSGRWTGELFF.

The table lists this clonotype with a few counts. The chain is built from TRBV11-2 and TRBJ1-6, with TRBD1 identical over 7 bases. The CDR3 totals 17 residues. In germline, CDR1 is SGHAT, CDR2 FQNNGV. The ends lost 4 bases at V and 0 bases at J; junction bases unmatched: 6. The DNA for the CDR3 is TGTGCCAGCAGCTGGACGACAGGGAGCTCCTATAATTCACCCCTCCACTTT. Translated: CASSWTTGSSYNSPLHF.

In its sample, this clonotype was seen many times. This chain uses TRBV20-1 with TRBJ1-2; 10 bases fit TRBD1. This CDR3 contains 12 residues. V shed 6 bases, J shed 3 bases, and the junction held 1 base outside the gene matches. CDR1 DFQATT and CDR2 SNEGSKA come from the germline V gene (reference sequence). The CDR3 DNA reads TGCAGTGCGGACAGGGGGGACTATGGCTACACCTTC. Its protein product is CSADRGDYGYTF.

This clonotype was counted a few times. The rearrangement links TRBV19 to TRBJ1-6; D may be TRBD1 (5 bases). The V and J ends lost 10 bases and 8 bases respectively, with 9 bases between them. Germline lookup yields CDR1 LNHDA and CDR2 SQIVND (reference sequence). The CDR3 has 11 amino acids. CDR3 loop: CATIGDSPLHF. The CDR3 region has the DNA TGTGCCACCATAGGGGATTCACCCCTCCACTTT.

This clonotype turned up a few times. The V gene is TRBV29-1, the J gene TRBJ2-7; D is possibly TRBD1 or TRBD2 (5 bases each). This CDR3 spans 17 amino acids. Germline V gene sequence: CDR1 SQVTM, CDR2 ANQGSEA. V lost 3 bases and J lost 2, with 23 bases in between. CDR3 protein: CSVDRGSRAGSPYEQYF. The CDR3 DNA follows: TGCAGCGTTGATCGCGGTAGTAGGGCAGGGAGCCCCTACGAGCAGTACTTC.

Comments on this clonotype: Just one base apart from a much larger clone, this may be a read error. This CDR3 is missing its conserved last phenylalanine or tryptophan, likely due to a read error. V gene TRBV7-9 combines with J gene TRBJ1-1, with D uncertain. Deletions cut 5 bases from V and 3 bases from J, with 10 bases between. Looked up from germline, CDR1 is SEHNR and CDR2 is FQNEAQ (reference sequence). This CDR3 is 13 amino acids long. CDR3 coding DNA: TGTGCCAGCAGCCCTGTGAGGGACACTGAAGCTTTCCTT. Translated, it gives CASSPVRDTEAFL.

This clonotype has a handful of counts. The V and J genes are TRBV18 and TRBJ1-6; D is undetermined. V was pared by 3 bases and J by 11 bases, with 8 bases between. CDR1 KGHSH and CDR2 LQKENI come from the germline V gene. The CDR3 contains 12 residues. The CDR3 DNA sequence: TGTGCCAGCTCACCGGGAAACCCACCCCTCCACTTT. Translation gives CASSPGNPPLHF.

Ten or more counts support this clonotype. The chain carries TRBV12-3 or TRBV12-4 and TRBJ2-5; 8 bases align to TRBD2. CDR3 length: 14 residues. The V segment lost 6 bases and the J segment 7 bases; nucleotides outside the gene matches: 10. The CDR3 sequence: CASSFGGARGTQYF. CDR3 coding DNA: TGTGCCAGCAGCTTCGGGGGGGCGAGGGGGACCCAGTACTTC.

This clonotype appeared many times. The V call is TRBV27, the J call TRBJ1-6; TRBD1 might be the D (5 bases). The CDR3 is made up of 14 amino acids. The ends were cut back, 3 bases at V and 10 bases at J, with 13 bases in the middle. Germline loops: CDR1 MNHEY, CDR2 SMNVEV (reference sequence). Here the CDR3 DNA reads TGTGCCAGCAGTTTCAATGCAGGGTGGTCACCCCTCCACTTT. Its translation: CASSFNAGWSPLHF.

J is TRBJ2-2 and V is TRBV9; D not certain. Germline lookup yields CDR1 SGDLS and CDR2 YYNGEE. Trimming cost V 0 bases and J 7 bases, with 7 bases left between them. The CDR3 contains 13 residues. CDR3 amino acids: CASSVDLGGELFF. Here the CDR3 DNA reads TGTGCCAGCAGCGTAGATCTGGGCGGGGAGCTGTTTTTT. The whole variable domain, filled in from reference TRBV9 and TRBJ2-2, reads DSGVTQTPKHLITATGQRVTLRCSPRSGDLSVYWYQQSLDQGLQFLIQYYNGEERAKGNILERFSAQQFPDLHSELNLSSLELGDSALYFCASSVDLGGELFFGEGSRLTVL.

This clonotype was counted at least ten times. The chain is built from TRBV24-1 and TRBJ2-2; TRBD2 agrees at 14 bases. The V gene end was trimmed by 5 bases and the J gene end by 5 bases; junction bases not matched to a gene: 18. The germline gives CDR1 KGHDR, CDR2 SFDVKD. CDR3 length: 21 residues. The CDR3 region is CATSVNTPRLAGGPITGELFF. The CDR3 nucleotides read TGTGCCACCAGTGTAAATACCCCCCGACTAGCGGGAGGGCCGATTACCGGGGAGCTGTTTTTT.

Ten or more counts support this clonotype. The chain recombines TRBV9 with TRBJ1-5; D gene unclear. Germline V gene sequence: CDR1 SGDLS, CDR2 YYNGEE. The CDR3 totals 14 residues. V lost 0 bases, J lost 9 bases, and 13 bases lay in between. DNA for the CDR3: TGTGCCAGCAGCGTAGATCATCGTGCTGGGCCCCAGCATTTT. Translating gives CASSVDHRAGPQHF.

This clonotype was picked up many times. CDR3 nucleotides: TGTGCCAGCAGTGATTTGCGACAGACTAACTATGGCTACACCTTC. Amino acids: CASSDLRQTNYGYTF. The chain carries TRBV2 and TRBJ1-2; D might be TRBD1 (5 bases). The CDR3 extends over 15 amino acids. The germline CDR1 and CDR2 sequences are SNHLY and FYNNEI. Trimming took 3 bases from V and 0 from J, leaving 11 bases between them.

This clonotype was detected only once. The chain carries TRBV19 and TRBJ1-1, with D possibly TRBD1 on 5 matching bases. Germline-derived CDR1 and CDR2 are LNHDA and SQIVND (reference sequence). This CDR3 has 14 amino acids. Between the trimmed V and J ends, which lost 3 bases and 4 bases, there was a span of 12 bases. CDR3 amino acids: CASSMQGGTTEAFF. The CDR3 nucleotides are TGTGCCAGTAGTATGCAGGGCGGGACCACTGAAGCTTTCTTT.

This clonotype has a handful of counts. The genes are TRBV20-1 and TRBJ1-5, with a possible D match to TRBD1 (6 bases). This CDR3 comprises 14 residues. CDR1 DFQATT and CDR2 SNEGSKA come from the germline V gene (reference sequence). Trimming pared 3 bases from V and 7 bases from J, leaving 16 bases between. The CDR3 DNA follows: TGCAGTGCTAGGGCCCCGGGGGCGCAGCAGCCCCAGCATTTT. Translating it yields CSARAPGAQQPQHF.

Concerning this clonotype: This clone may be a read error of a much larger clone one base away. The chain employs TRBV5-1 and TRBJ1-1; D is unclear. Germline values: CDR1 SGHRS, CDR2 YFSETQ. The CDR3 length is 14 residues. V lost 4 bases and J 5 bases, leaving 15 bases between the germline ends. This CDR3 reads CASSPNSGRTEAFF. For the CDR3, the DNA is TGCGCCAGCAGCCCTAACAGTGGGAGGACTGAAGCTTTCTTT.

The sample holds many counts of this clonotype. This chain connects TRBV2 to TRBJ2-1, with D tentatively TRBD2 (5 bases). V was clipped by 8 bases and J by 3 bases, with 14 bases between them. This CDR3 has 14 residues. Germline assignment: CDR1 SNHLY and CDR2 FYNNEI. The CDR3 here is CASDTSLGYNEQFF. As DNA, the CDR3 is TGTGCCAGCGACACTAGTCTGGGCTACAATGAGCAGTTCTTC.

This clonotype was counted ten times or more. CDR3 DNA: TGTGCCAGCAGTGCCATAGGACGGGGGCCTTACAATGAGCAGTTCTTC. Its protein is CASSAIGRGPYNEQFF. The chain joins TRBV27 to TRBJ2-1; D might be TRBD1 or TRBD2, each matching 6 bases. Per germline, CDR1 MNHEY and CDR2 SMNVEV (reference sequence). Deletions cut 5 bases from V and 4 bases from J, with 18 bases between. The CDR3 is 16 residues long.

The chain joins TRBV24-1 to TRBJ2-4; 9 nucleotides align to TRBD1. CDR1 is KGHDR, CDR2 SFDVKD, per germline. The CDR3 contains 19 residues. The junction had 16 bases not matched to a gene; V was cut back by 7 bases and J by 1 base. CDR3 sequence: CATRRVGTGFPRAKNIQYF. Here the CDR3 DNA reads TGTGCCACCAGGCGAGTCGGGACAGGGTTTCCTCGGGCCAAAAACATTCAGTACTTC.

This chain links TRBV20-1 with TRBJ1-1; D is unresolved. Germline lookup yields CDR1 DFQATT and CDR2 SNEGSKA (reference sequence). The CDR3 is 13 residues long. V dropped 1 base and J dropped 11 bases, with 17 bases sitting between them. CDR3 DNA sequence: TGCAGTGCTAGAGCCCGGGGAAGGGTTTCGGCTTTCTTT. Protein product: CSARARGRVSAFF.

At least ten counts were recorded for this clonotype. The chain carries TRBV7-9 and TRBJ2-1; the D is unclear. Trimming removed 8 bases at V and 2 bases at J, with 10 bases between. The length of the CDR3 is 13 residues. Germline-derived CDR1 and CDR2 are SEHNR and FQNEAQ (reference sequence). The CDR3 loop reads CASGMMPYNEQFF. CDR3 DNA sequence: TGTGCCAGCGGGATGATGCCCTACAATGAGCAGTTCTTC.

This clonotype has ten or more counts. One junction end does not reproduce the germline sequence, and a read error may be involved. This chain connects TRBV2 to TRBJ1-1; a possible D gene is TRBD1 (5 bases). CDR3 length equals 15 residues. In germline, CDR1 is SNHLY, CDR2 FYNNEI. CDR3 residues: CASSLTLTTVSKGIF. CDR3 in DNA: TGTGCCAGCAGTCTCACCTTGACGACAGTTTCGAAGGGGATCTTT.

Concerning this clonotype itself: Germline is not matched at one junction end, which may reflect a read error. The chain carries TRBV5-6 and TRBJ2-7; D call uncertain. This CDR3 region has 14 residues. Germline V CDR1 and CDR2: SGHDT, YYEEEE. CDR3 nucleotide sequence: TGTGCCAGCAGCTTGGGGGCCGCCTCCTACGAGGAGTACTTC. Translating it yields CASSLGAASYEEYF.

This clonotype appeared many times. This chain uses TRBV7-9 with TRBJ2-5, with a tentative D call TRBD2 (5 bases). The CDR3 is 14 residues long. The germline V gene encodes CDR1 SEHNR and CDR2 FQNEAQ (reference sequence). The V end was cut by 1 base, the J end by 3 bases, with 9 bases between. The CDR3 DNA sequence: TGTGCCAGCAGCTTAGACGGGATTGAAGAGACCCAGTACTTC. It translates to CASSLDGIEETQYF.

The rearrangement links TRBV29-1 to TRBJ2-7, with TRBD2 matching over 7 bases. Germline V gene sequence: CDR1 SQVTM, CDR2 ANQGSEA. The CDR3 runs 14 residues. V was pared by 6 bases and J by 2 bases, with 10 bases of the junction left unmatched. The CDR3 spells CSVELAPQPYEQYF. In nucleotides, the CDR3 is TGCAGCGTGGAACTAGCGCCACAACCCTACGAGCAGTACTTC.

This clonotype occurred many times. The genes are TRBV7-2 and TRBJ2-3, with 8 bases that match TRBD2. The trim removed 2 bases at V and 6 bases at J, leaving 10 bases unmatched. Germline CDR1 SGHTA, CDR2 FQGNSA. The CDR3 totals 16 residues. CDR3 amino acids: CASSLQPGGPGDTQYF. For the CDR3, the DNA is TGTGCCAGCAGCTTACAACCGGGAGGGCCCGGGGATACGCAGTATTTT.

This clonotype has a handful of counts. This chain uses TRBV19 with TRBJ2-2; 8 bases are a match to TRBD2. V shed 3 bases, J shed 5 bases, and the junction held 11 bases outside the gene matches. The germline V gene encodes CDR1 LNHDA and CDR2 SQIVND (reference sequence). The CDR3 runs 17 residues. The CDR3 bases are TGTGCCAGTAGTATCGGAGCGGGAGAGTTGGGTACCGGGGAGCTGTTTTTT. Its translation: CASSIGAGELGTGELFF.

The V and J genes are TRBV29-1 and TRBJ2-2; D is uncertain. The germline V gene has CDR1 SQVTM and CDR2 ANQGSEA. Trimming took 4 bases from V and 5 from J, leaving 8 bases between them. The CDR3 sequence is 12 residues long. In DNA form, the CDR3 reads TGCAGCGTTGGATCTTGGACCGGGGAGCTGTTTTTT. As protein: CSVGSWTGELFF.

This clonotype was detected ten times or more. V is TRBV15 and J is TRBJ1-5; no reliable D call. The CDR3 has 12 residues. Germline lookup yields CDR1 LNHNV and CDR2 YYDKDF (reference sequence). The germline V and J ends were trimmed by 3 bases and 4 bases, with 4 bases remaining between them. CDR3: CATSSPNQPQHF. The CDR3 DNA follows: TGTGCCACCAGCAGCCCAAATCAGCCCCAGCATTTT.

Only a few counts were recorded for this clonotype. The chain has TRBV6-2 or TRBV6-3 and TRBJ2-3; no reliable D call. V was shortened by 7 bases and J by 6 bases, with 26 bases between the two germline ends. Looked up from germline, CDR1 is MNHEY and CDR2 is SVGEGT. There are 17 residues in the CDR3. The CDR3 nucleotides are TGTGCCAGCAATATGATCCCAGACAAGGGAATGCGTGATACGCAGTATTTT. This translates into CASNMIPDKGMRDTQYF.

The rearrangement joins TRBV5-1 to TRBJ2-3; 9 nucleotides line up with TRBD2. Germline V gene data show CDR1 as SGHRS and CDR2 as YFSETQ. The CDR3 is 14 amino acids. After removal of 2 bases from V and 5 bases from J, the junction contained 3 bases not matched to a gene. CDR3 DNA: TGCGCCAGCAGCTTAGAGACTAGCGGAGATACGCAGTATTTT. This gives the protein CASSLETSGDTQYF.

About this clonotype: A much larger clone differs by one base, so this may be a read error. The chain's CDR3 is CASTGQYF. The CDR3 nucleotides are TGTGCCAGTACCGGGCAGTACTTC. The chain employs TRBV11-2 and TRBJ2-7; D gene ambiguous. V lost 9 bases and J lost 9, with 6 bases in between. The germline V gene encodes CDR1 SGHAT and CDR2 FQNNGV. CDR3 length equals 8 residues. Full variable domain (rest looked up from reference TRBV11-2 and TRBJ2-7): EAGVAQSPRYKIIEKRQSVAFWCNPISGHATLYWYQQILGQGPKLLIQFQNNGVVDDSQLPKDRFSAERLKGVDSTLKIQPAKLEDSAVYLCASTGQYFGPGTRLTVT.